A selection of T cell receptor beta chains follows, all from one sample in a study of T cell responses to AZD1222 COVID-19 vaccine. Produced via immunoSEQ multiplex PCR; TCRdb's table is partial and in-frame only. The sample yields approximately 150,000 clones, about 90% seen once. This specimen was peripheral blood, taken on day 0 of MenACWY control vaccination. The origin of the receptors is an adult in good health. CDR3s include the opening cysteine and the closing phenylalanine or tryptophan. A D gene is named only where the DNA matches it firmly. Clone size is not always given. Where it is, it says once, few, many or a class for expanded clones.

clone_size: NA
v_call: TRBV28
j_call: TRBJ2-1
d_call: NA
cdr3_aa: CASKDNSYNEQFF
cdr3_nt: TGTGCCAGCAAGGACAACTCCTACAATGAGCAGTTCTTC

clone_size: NA
v_call: TRBV5-1
j_call: TRBJ2-1
d_call: TRBD2
cdr3_aa: CASSPKTAGGPHNEQFF
cdr3_nt: TGCGCCAGCAGCCCAAAAACAGCGGGAGGGCCACACAATGAGCAGTTCTTC

clone_size: NA
v_call: TRBV24-1
j_call: TRBJ2-7
d_call: NA
cdr3_aa: CATRNEQYF
cdr3_nt: TGTGCCACCCGCAACGAGCAGTACTTC

clone_size: NA
v_call: TRBV9
j_call: TRBJ2-3
d_call: TRBD2
cdr3_aa: CASSVKSGRATDTQYF
cdr3_nt: TGTGCCAGCAGCGTAAAATCCGGGAGGGCCACAGATACGCAGTATTTT

clone_size: NA
v_call: TRBV5-8
j_call: TRBJ1-5
d_call: NA
cdr3_aa: CASSLGGGGGEPQHF
cdr3_nt: TGTGCCAGCAGCTTGGGCGGAGGAGGGGGTGAGCCCCAGCATTTT

clone_size: NA
v_call: TRBV6-2/TRBV6-3
j_call: TRBJ1-2
d_call: NA
cdr3_aa: CASSYSIGGYTF
cdr3_nt: TGTGCCAGCAGTTACTCGATTGGTGGCTACACCTTC

clone_size: NA
v_call: TRBV6-5
j_call: TRBJ2-7
d_call: NA
cdr3_aa: CASSQGRGPYEQYF
cdr3_nt: TGTGCCAGCAGTCAGGGTAGGGGCCCCTACGAGCAGTACTTC

clone_size: NA
v_call: TRBV27
j_call: TRBJ1-2
d_call: NA
cdr3_aa: CASSLAGNYGYTF
cdr3_nt: TGTGCCAGCAGTTTAGCCGGGAACTATGGCTACACCTTC

clone_size: NA
v_call: TRBV5-1
j_call: TRBJ2-1
d_call: TRBD2
cdr3_aa: CASAASGLYNEQFF
cdr3_nt: TGCGCCAGCGCCGCTAGCGGGCTCTACAATGAGCAGTTCTTC

clone_size: NA
v_call: TRBV29-1
j_call: TRBJ1-2
d_call: TRBD1
cdr3_aa: CSANADRGSSYGYTF
cdr3_nt: TGCAGCGCAAACGCCGACAGGGGCTCGAGCTATGGCTACACCTTC

clone_size: NA
v_call: TRBV6-1
j_call: TRBJ2-1
d_call: TRBD2
cdr3_aa: CASSESRTGGPLGQFF
cdr3_nt: TGTGCCAGCAGTGAGAGCAGGACGGGAGGCCCCCTGGGGCAGTTCTTC

clone_size: NA
v_call: TRBV6-1
j_call: TRBJ1-4
d_call: NA
cdr3_aa: CASSEMEGEKLFF
cdr3_nt: TGTGCCAGCAGTGAAATGGAGGGTGAAAAACTGTTTTTT

clone_size: NA
v_call: TRBV6-1
j_call: TRBJ2-1
d_call: NA
cdr3_aa: CASSEGASGRFF
cdr3_nt: TGTGCCAGCAGTGAAGGGGCTAGTGGGCGGTTCTTC

clone_size: NA
v_call: TRBV29-1
j_call: TRBJ2-2
d_call: TRBD1
cdr3_aa: CSVGGGTGYGGELFF
cdr3_nt: TGCAGCGTTGGAGGGGGGACAGGGTACGGCGGGGAGCTGTTTTTT

clone_size: NA
v_call: TRBV19
j_call: TRBJ2-1
d_call: TRBD2
cdr3_aa: CASSPPGTSGRNQQFF
cdr3_nt: TGTGCCAGTAGTCCCCCCGGCACTAGCGGGAGGAATCAGCAGTTCTTC

clone_size: NA
v_call: TRBV6-5
j_call: TRBJ1-1
d_call: NA
cdr3_aa: CASRARNTEAFF
cdr3_nt: TGTGCCAGCAGGGCCAGGAACACTGAAGCTTTCTTT

clone_size: NA
v_call: TRBV28
j_call: TRBJ1-2
d_call: TRBD1
cdr3_aa: CASSYTGTAYGYTF
cdr3_nt: TGTGCCAGCAGCTACACCGGGACAGCCTATGGCTACACCTTC

clone_size: NA
v_call: TRBV12-5
j_call: TRBJ2-3
d_call: NA
cdr3_aa: CASGEAGPGADTQYF
cdr3_nt: TGTGCTAGTGGCGAGGCGGGCCCCGGGGCAGATACGCAGTATTTT

clone_size: NA
v_call: TRBV6-2/TRBV6-3
j_call: TRBJ2-7
d_call: NA
cdr3_aa: CASSYVFEQYF
cdr3_nt: TGTGCCAGCAGTTACGTTTTCGAGCAGTACTTC

clone_size: NA
v_call: TRBV3-1/TRBV3-2
j_call: TRBJ2-3
d_call: NA
cdr3_aa: CASSLRSLTDTQYF
cdr3_nt: TGTGCCAGCAGCCTACGTTCTCTTACAGATACGCAGTATTTT

clone_size: NA
v_call: TRBV2
j_call: TRBJ2-2
d_call: TRBD1
cdr3_aa: CASSATGGRIGELFF
cdr3_nt: TGTGCCAGCAGTGCGACAGGGGGAAGGATCGGGGAGCTGTTTTTT

clone_size: NA
v_call: TRBV7-8
j_call: TRBJ2-7
d_call: NA
cdr3_aa: CASSLGLVAAARTYEQYF
cdr3_nt: TGTGCCAGCAGCTTAGGTCTGGTGGCGGCGGCCAGGACCTACGAGCAGTACTTC

clone_size: NA
v_call: TRBV24-1
j_call: TRBJ1-4
d_call: NA
cdr3_aa: CATSDRANEKLFF
cdr3_nt: TGTGCCACCAGTGATCGGGCTAATGAAAAACTGTTTTTT

clone_size: NA
v_call: TRBV7-8
j_call: TRBJ1-2
d_call: TRBD1
cdr3_aa: CASSATGVPNGGYTF
cdr3_nt: TGTGCCAGCAGCGCAACAGGGGTTCCGAACGGTGGCTACACCTTC

clone_size: once
v_call: TRBV7-2
j_call: TRBJ2-1
d_call: NA
cdr3_aa: CASRRERSSYNEQFF
cdr3_nt: TGTGCCAGCAGACGAGAGCGGAGCTCCTACAATGAGCAGTTCTTC

clone_size: NA
v_call: TRBV12-3/TRBV12-4
j_call: TRBJ1-5
d_call: NA
cdr3_aa: CASSSQWGPQHF
cdr3_nt: TGTGCCAGCAGTTCCCAATGGGGGCCCCAGCATTTT

clone_size: NA
v_call: TRBV4-2
j_call: TRBJ1-1
d_call: NA
cdr3_aa: CASSQETGIMTEAFF
cdr3_nt: TGTGCCAGCAGCCAAGAAACAGGGATAATGACTGAAGCTTTCTTT

clone_size: NA
v_call: TRBV28
j_call: TRBJ1-5
d_call: NA
cdr3_aa: CASSNGRDQPQHF
cdr3_nt: TGTGCCAGCAGTAATGGAAGAGATCAGCCCCAGCATTTT

clone_size: NA
v_call: TRBV7-2
j_call: TRBJ2-7
d_call: NA
cdr3_aa: CASSLGVGPSYEQYF
cdr3_nt: TGTGCCAGCAGCTTAGGGGTCGGGCCTTCCTACGAGCAGTACTTC

clone_size: NA
v_call: TRBV19
j_call: TRBJ2-1
d_call: NA
cdr3_aa: CASSIRRKGEQFF
cdr3_nt: TGTGCCAGTAGTATCCGACGCAAAGGTGAGCAGTTCTTC

clone_size: NA
v_call: TRBV11-3
j_call: TRBJ1-1
d_call: NA
cdr3_aa: CASSLLTGIRAEAFF
cdr3_nt: TGTGCCAGCAGCTTATTAACAGGGATCCGCGCTGAAGCTTTCTTT

clone_size: NA
v_call: TRBV2
j_call: TRBJ2-5
d_call: TRBD1
cdr3_aa: CASSERLLRQGTETQYF
cdr3_nt: TGTGCCAGCAGTGAGAGGTTATTGAGACAGGGAACGGAGACCCAGTACTTC